This T cell receptor beta chain was found in a study of T cell responses to AZD1222 COVID-19 vaccine. General study points: Baseline serostatus was positive in only a handful of AZD1222 recipients. Nearly half of the spike-specific TCRs reportedly recognize variant regions that carry no mutations. Clonal diversity may have been underestimated in mostly white British donors. Spike-specific TCR breadth and depth went up after people got two AZD1222 doses.

The table came from immunoSEQ multiplex PCR; TCRdb's copy has only in-frame clones and leaves some out. The table includes 150,000 to 180,000 clones, around 90% detected once. The CDR3 loop spans 15 amino acids. The V gene's germline CDR1 is SGHRS and CDR2 YFSETQ. Trimming stripped 2 bases from V and 5 bases from J, with 17 bases between. In the case of this clone: Its cognate antigen is unknown.

This TCR was sampled from an adult in good health. The input for sequencing was peripheral blood, taken on day 0 of AZD1222 vaccination. The V gene is TRBV5-1, the J gene TRBJ2-7; possible D gene TRBD2, 5 bases. Here the CDR3 DNA reads TGCGCCAGCAGCTTAGAGGGCCTCTACTGGGACGAGCAGTACTTC. Encoded protein: CASSLEGLYWDEQYF.